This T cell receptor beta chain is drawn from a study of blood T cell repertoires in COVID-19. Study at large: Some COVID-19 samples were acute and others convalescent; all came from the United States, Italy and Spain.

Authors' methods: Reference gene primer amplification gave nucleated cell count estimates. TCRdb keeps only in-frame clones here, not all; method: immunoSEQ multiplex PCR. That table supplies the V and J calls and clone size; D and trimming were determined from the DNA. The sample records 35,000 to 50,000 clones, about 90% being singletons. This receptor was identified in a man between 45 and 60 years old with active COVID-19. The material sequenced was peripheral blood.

CDR3 DNA: TGTGCCAGCAGTGCCCGGGACAGGGTCGGTGGAAACACCATATATTTT. It translates to CASSARDRVGGNTIYF. The V gene is TRBV25-1, the J gene TRBJ1-3; TRBD1 matches at 9 bases. Germline V gives CDR1 MGHDK, CDR2 SYGVNS. This CDR3 spans 16 amino acids. The J segment lost 3 bases and the V segment lost 4 bases, leaving 7 bases of the junction unmatched.